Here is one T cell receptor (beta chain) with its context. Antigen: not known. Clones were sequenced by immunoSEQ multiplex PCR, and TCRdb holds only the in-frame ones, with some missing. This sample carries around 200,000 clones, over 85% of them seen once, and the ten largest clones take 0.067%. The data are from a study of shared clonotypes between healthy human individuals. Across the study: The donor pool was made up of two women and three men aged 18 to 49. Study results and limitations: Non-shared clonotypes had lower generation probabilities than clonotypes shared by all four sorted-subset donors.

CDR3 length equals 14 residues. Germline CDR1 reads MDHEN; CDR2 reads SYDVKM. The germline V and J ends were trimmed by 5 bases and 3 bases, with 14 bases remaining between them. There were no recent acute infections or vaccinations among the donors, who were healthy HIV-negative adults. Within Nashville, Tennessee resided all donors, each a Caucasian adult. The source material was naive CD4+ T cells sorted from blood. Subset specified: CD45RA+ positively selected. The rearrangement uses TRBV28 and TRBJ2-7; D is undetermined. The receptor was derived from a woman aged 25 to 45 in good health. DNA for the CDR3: TGTGCCAGCAGTCAAAAACGGCGCTTCTACGAGCAGTACTTC. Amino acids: CASSQKRRFYEQYF.